Below are 20 T cell receptor beta chains sequenced from a single sample in a study of control samples from healthy donors and cancer patients. Using immunoSEQ multiplex PCR, the repertoire was profiled, and TCRdb retains in-frame clones only, with some absent. The top ten hold about 1.8% of the sample, which has 150,000 or so clones, 70% to 90% seen once. Material: blood. These receptors all stem from a man younger than 35 in good health.

This clone was seen a few times. V is TRBV4-3 and J is TRBJ1-6; D might be TRBD1 (5 bases). Trimming cost V 1 base and J 0 bases, with 16 bases left between them. This CDR3 is 19 amino acids long. The germline CDR1 and CDR2 sequences are LGHNA and YSLEER. The CDR3 nucleotides are TGCGCCAGCAGCCAAGGGCAGGGCGGTATGAGCTCCTATAATTCACCCCTCCACTTT. This sequence encodes CASSQGQGGMSSYNSPLHF.

V gene TRBV5-6 combines with J gene TRBJ1-4; D not certain. The V and J ends lost 4 bases and 5 bases respectively, with 18 bases between them. The CDR3 consists of 16 residues. Germline V CDR1 and CDR2: SGHDT, YYEEEE. CDR3 loop: CASSLSDRSPNEKLFF. CDR3 bases: TGTGCCAGCAGCCTATCGGACCGGTCTCCAAATGAAAAACTGTTTTTT.

This chain uses TRBV19 with TRBJ2-2, with D hard to call. Trimming removed 2 bases from V and 1 base from J, with 2 bases in between. There are 13 residues in the CDR3. Per germline, CDR1 LNHDA and CDR2 SQIVND (reference sequence). Here the CDR3 DNA reads TGTGCCAGTAGTATACAGAACACCGGGGAGCTGTTTTTT. The encoded protein is CASSIQNTGELFF.

The chain carries TRBV7-2 and TRBJ1-6; D is uncertain. The V and J ends lost 3 bases and 7 bases respectively, with 10 bases between them. Germline-derived CDR1 and CDR2 are SGHTA and FQGNSA. This CDR3 is built from 14 residues. The CDR3: CASSFFINNSPLHF. The CDR3 nucleotides are TGTGCCAGCAGCTTTTTCATTAACAATTCACCCCTCCACTTT. Full variable domain (rest looked up from reference TRBV7-2 and TRBJ1-6): GAGVSQSPSNKVTEKGKDVELRCDPISGHTALYWYRQSLGQGLEFLIYFQGNSAPDKSGLPSDRFSAERTGGSVSTLTIQRTQQEDSAVYLCASSFFINNSPLHFGNGTRLTVT.

The genes are TRBV5-8 and TRBJ1-1, with D hard to call. CDR3 size: 14 residues. Trimming took 0 bases from V and 4 from J, leaving 10 bases between them. Germline CDR1 and CDR2: SGHTS and YDEGEE. DNA for the CDR3: TGTGCCAGCAGCTTGGCCGCCCGGGGCACTGAAGCTTTCTTT. It is translated as CASSLAARGTEAFF.

The chain uses TRBV7-9 and TRBJ2-2; the match to TRBD1 covers 7 bases. Germline-derived CDR1 and CDR2 are SEHNR and FQNEAQ (reference sequence). The CDR3 has 15 amino acids. The V segment lost 5 bases and the J segment 4 bases; nucleotides outside the gene matches: 7. CDR3 protein: CASSNRAGGTGELFF. CDR3 DNA: TGTGCCAGCAGCAACCGGGCAGGGGGCACCGGGGAGCTGTTTTTT.

As to this clone: Additional DNA sequences in this sample encode the identical CDR3. The chain couples TRBV19 to TRBJ2-1; D remains ambiguous. CDR1 LNHDA and CDR2 SQIVND come from the germline V gene (reference sequence). This CDR3 has 13 amino acids. The V gene lost 1 base and the J gene lost 3 bases, with 4 bases spanning the gap. The CDR3 DNA reads as TGTGCCAGTAGTATAGTTGGCTACAATGAGCAGTTCTTC. Protein: CASSIVGYNEQFF.

The rearrangement uses TRBV21-1 and TRBJ1-3. TRBV21-1 is deemed a pseudogene. The CDR3 has 13 residues. CDR3 in DNA: TGTGCCACCACTGGGGGAGCTGGAAACACCATATATTTT. The encoded protein is CATTGGAGNTIYF.

The table lists this clone with a few counts. The chain has TRBV4-1 and TRBJ1-4; D is perhaps TRBD1 (6 bases). Germline V gives CDR1 MGHRA, CDR2 YSYEKL. Trimming cost V 5 bases and J 4 bases, with 20 bases left between them. CDR3 size: 17 residues. CDR3 DNA: TGCGCCAGCAGCAGACCCTCCCTCGGACAGCGTAATGAAAAACTGTTTTTT. It yields the protein CASSRPSLGQRNEKLFF.

The chain couples TRBV7-2 to TRBJ1-6, with D maybe TRBD1 (6 bases). V lost 4 bases and J 12 bases, leaving 16 bases between the germline ends. The CDR3 spans 14 residues. Germline values: CDR1 SGHTA, CDR2 FQGNSA. As DNA, the CDR3 is TGTGCCAGCAGCTCCCCGACGACAGGCCAACCCCTCCACTTT. It yields the protein CASSSPTTGQPLHF.

The chain has TRBV11-1 and TRBJ2-3; D unclear. The CDR3 is 15 residues long. Trimming shortened V by 5 bases and J by 4 bases, and 16 bases separated the two germline ends. Looked up from germline, CDR1 is SGHAT and CDR2 is FQDESV (reference sequence). CDR3 residues: CASSPGAQSSDTQYF. Written as DNA, the CDR3 is TGTGCCAGCAGCCCCGGAGCCCAATCTTCAGATACGCAGTATTTT.

The chain employs TRBV6-6 and TRBJ1-5; 9 bases match TRBD1. This CDR3 region has 13 residues. With 8 bases clipped from V and 6 bases from J, the junction kept 5 bases outside the gene matches. Germline-derived CDR1 and CDR2 are MNHNY and SVGAGI (reference sequence). The CDR3 loop reads CASGTGQSQPQHF. CDR3 coding DNA: TGTGCCAGCGGGACAGGGCAGAGTCAGCCCCAGCATTTT.

This clone appeared a single time. V gene TRBV6-2 or TRBV6-3 combines with J gene TRBJ1-2, with unresolved D. The CDR3 covers 16 residues. Looked up from germline, CDR1 is MNHEY and CDR2 is SVGEGT. V lost 2 bases and J lost 1, with 14 bases in between. The CDR3 nucleotides are TGTGCCAGCAGTTACGCCGGGAGAACTGATAACTATGGCTACACCTTC. Its translation is CASSYAGRTDNYGYTF.

Note on this clone: An end of the junction differs from the germline gene, which may be a read error. The rearrangement joins TRBV20-1 to TRBJ1-1; no clear D gene. Germline V gene data show CDR1 as DFQATT and CDR2 as SNEGSKA (reference sequence). CDR3 length equals 9 residues. The CDR3, as DNA: TGCAGTGCTAGCTCCCCACGGTCATTT. Encoded protein: CSASSPRSF.

The CDR3 reads CASRTGLAYGYTF. The DNA of the CDR3 is TGTGCCAGCAGGACAGGGTTGGCCTATGGCTACACCTTC. The V and J genes are TRBV6-5 and TRBJ1-2, with TRBD1 matching 7 bases. There are 13 residues in the CDR3. Per the germline V gene, CDR1 is MNHEY and CDR2 is SVGAGI. J gave up 4 bases and V 6 bases, and 5 bases lay outside the gene matches.

This sequence joins TRBV6-2 or TRBV6-3 and TRBJ1-1; TRBD1 is a possible D gene (6 bases). The CDR3 covers 15 residues. The ends were cut back, 0 bases at V and 0 bases at J, with 8 bases in the middle. CDR1 and CDR2 (germline): MNHEY, SVGEGT. The CDR3 loop reads CASSYSNRVNTEAFF. In nucleotides, the CDR3 is TGTGCCAGCAGTTACTCGAACAGGGTGAACACTGAAGCTTTCTTT.

The rearrangement joins TRBV19 to TRBJ2-3; 11 nucleotides line up with TRBD1. Per germline, CDR1 LNHDA and CDR2 SQIVND (reference sequence). V dropped 6 bases and J dropped 9; count of bases not matched to a gene: 8. CDR3 length: 14 residues. CDR3 in amino acids: CASRSRTGGSTQYF. CDR3 bases: TGTGCCAGTAGATCGAGGACAGGGGGCTCGACGCAGTATTTT.

The rearrangement uses TRBV7-2 and TRBJ2-6; TRBD1 or TRBD2 may be the D gene (6 bases each). The V end was cut by 1 base, the J end by 2 bases, with 9 bases between. CDR1 is SGHTA, CDR2 FQGNSA, per germline. This CDR3 region has 16 residues. The CDR3 DNA reads TGTGCCAGCAGCTTAGTTGGGGGGCCTGGGGCCAACGTCCTGACTTTC. This encodes CASSLVGGPGANVLTF.

V and J are TRBV24-1 and TRBJ2-1, with 10 bases aligning to TRBD1. This CDR3 comprises 16 residues. Germline trimming cut 4 bases from V and 6 bases from J; bases unmatched to any gene: 8. Germline V gene sequence: CDR1 KGHDR, CDR2 SFDVKD. The CDR3 here is CATSDSRQGASNEQFF. CDR3 coding DNA: TGTGCCACCAGTGACTCCAGACAGGGGGCCTCCAATGAGCAGTTCTTC.

The sample holds one count of this clone. Different DNA sequences within this sample yield the same CDR3. This chain uses TRBV7-9 with TRBJ1-1; D is possibly TRBD1 (5 bases). Germline CDR1 is SEHNR and CDR2 is FQNEAQ (reference sequence). Trimming shortened V by 1 base and J by 0 bases, and 6 bases separated the two germline ends. The CDR3 is 14 amino acids. In DNA, the CDR3 is TGTGCCAGCAGCTTAGAGGGGCTGAACACTGAAGCTTTCTTT. It codes for CASSLEGLNTEAFF.